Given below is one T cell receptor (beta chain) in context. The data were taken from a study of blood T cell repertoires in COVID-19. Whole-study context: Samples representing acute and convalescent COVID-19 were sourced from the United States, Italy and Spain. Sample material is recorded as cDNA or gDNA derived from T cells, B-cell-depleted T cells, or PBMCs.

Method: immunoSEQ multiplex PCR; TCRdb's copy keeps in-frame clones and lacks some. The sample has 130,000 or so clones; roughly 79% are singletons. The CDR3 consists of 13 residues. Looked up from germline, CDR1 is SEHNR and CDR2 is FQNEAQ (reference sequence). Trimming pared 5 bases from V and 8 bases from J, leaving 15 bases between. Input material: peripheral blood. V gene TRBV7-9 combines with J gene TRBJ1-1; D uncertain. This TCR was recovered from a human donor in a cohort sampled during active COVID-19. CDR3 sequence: CASSAQVRSEAFF. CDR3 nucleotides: TGTGCCAGCAGCGCCCAGGTTCGGTCAGAAGCTTTCTTT.